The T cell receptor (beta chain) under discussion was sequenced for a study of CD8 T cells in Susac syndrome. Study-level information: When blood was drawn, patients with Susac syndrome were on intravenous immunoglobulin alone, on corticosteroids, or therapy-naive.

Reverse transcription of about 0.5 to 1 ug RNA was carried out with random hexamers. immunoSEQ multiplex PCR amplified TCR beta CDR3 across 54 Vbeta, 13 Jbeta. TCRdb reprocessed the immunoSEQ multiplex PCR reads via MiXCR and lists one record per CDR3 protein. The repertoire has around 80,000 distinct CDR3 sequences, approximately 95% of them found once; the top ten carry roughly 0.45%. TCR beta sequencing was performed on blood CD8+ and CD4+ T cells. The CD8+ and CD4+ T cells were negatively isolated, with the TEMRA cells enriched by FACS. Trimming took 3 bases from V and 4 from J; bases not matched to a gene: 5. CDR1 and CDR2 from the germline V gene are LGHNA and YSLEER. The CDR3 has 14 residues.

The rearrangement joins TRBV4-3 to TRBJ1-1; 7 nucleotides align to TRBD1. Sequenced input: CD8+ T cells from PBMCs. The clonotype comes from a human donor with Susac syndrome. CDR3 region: CASSQATGTTEAFF. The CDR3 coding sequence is TGCGCCAGCAGCCAGGCGACAGGGACCACTGAAGCTTTCTTT.